A selection of T cell receptor beta chains follows, all from one sample in a study of blood T cell repertoires in COVID-19. The data were produced by immunoSEQ multiplex PCR, yet TCRdb's version contains in-frame clones alone and is incomplete. The repertoire holds under 300,000 clones, with around 83% as singletons. Source material: peripheral blood. The source is a woman between 35 and 50 years old who had recovered from COVID-19. The CDR3 runs from the conserved cysteine through the conserved F or W. The D gene is left open where the match is weak. The size entry is marked missing in some rows and otherwise reads once, few, many or a size class.

clone_size: -; v_call: TRBV5-1; d_call: -; j_call: TRBJ2-2; cdr3_aa: CASSLFLGNTGELFF; cdr3_nt: TGCGCCAGCAGCTTGTTCCTAGGGAACACCGGGGAGCTGTTTTTT
clone_size: -; v_call: TRBV29-1; d_call: -; j_call: TRBJ2-1; cdr3_aa: CSVELVTSGSEQFF; cdr3_nt: TGCAGCGTTGAGTTGGTTACTTCGGGGAGTGAGCAGTTCTTC
clone_size: -; v_call: TRBV30; d_call: TRBD1; j_call: TRBJ1-2; cdr3_aa: CAWSASTGPYGYTF; cdr3_nt: TGTGCCTGGAGTGCGTCGACAGGGCCCTATGGCTACACCTTC
clone_size: -; v_call: TRBV2; d_call: TRBD2; j_call: TRBJ2-5; cdr3_aa: CASSVASGATGETQYF; cdr3_nt: TGTGCCAGCAGTGTGGCTAGCGGGGCAACAGGAGAGACCCAGTACTTC
clone_size: -; v_call: TRBV7-2; d_call: TRBD1; j_call: TRBJ2-1; cdr3_aa: CASSPRQGANEQFF; cdr3_nt: TGTGCCAGCAGCCCGCGACAGGGGGCTAATGAGCAGTTCTTC
clone_size: -; v_call: TRBV24-1; d_call: -; j_call: TRBJ2-1; cdr3_aa: CATSDSKYEQFF; cdr3_nt: TGTGCCACCAGTGACTCTAAATATGAGCAGTTCTTC
clone_size: once; v_call: TRBV28; d_call: TRBD1; j_call: TRBJ2-7; cdr3_aa: CASSLSIGQGASYEQYF; cdr3_nt: TGTGCCAGCAGTTTATCCATCGGACAGGGGGCTTCCTACGAGCAGTACTTC
clone_size: -; v_call: TRBV14; d_call: -; j_call: TRBJ1-1; cdr3_aa: CASSPSGTVQGTEAFF; cdr3_nt: TGTGCCAGCAGCCCATCCGGGACCGTACAGGGCACTGAAGCTTTCTTT
clone_size: -; v_call: TRBV30; d_call: TRBD1; j_call: TRBJ2-7; cdr3_aa: CAWSSRDRRAYEQYF; cdr3_nt: TGTGCCTGGAGTTCAAGGGACAGGAGAGCCTACGAGCAGTACTTC
clone_size: -; v_call: TRBV11-2; d_call: TRBD2; j_call: TRBJ2-7; cdr3_aa: CASSLRVAGYYEQYF; cdr3_nt: TGTGCCAGCAGCTTAAGGGTAGCGGGGTACTACGAGCAGTACTTC
clone_size: -; v_call: TRBV5-1; d_call: -; j_call: TRBJ2-5; cdr3_aa: CASSLEPNLVETQYF; cdr3_nt: TGCGCCAGCAGCTTGGAGCCAAATCTGGTAGAGACCCAGTACTTC
clone_size: -; v_call: TRBV20-1; d_call: TRBD1; j_call: TRBJ2-7; cdr3_aa: CSASDRGATYEQYF; cdr3_nt: TGCAGTGCTAGTGACAGGGGGGCGACCTACGAGCAGTACTTC
clone_size: -; v_call: TRBV2; d_call: -; j_call: TRBJ1-1; cdr3_aa: CASRARQGNTEAFF; cdr3_nt: TGTGCCAGCAGGGCCCGACAAGGGAACACTGAAGCTTTCTTT
clone_size: -; v_call: TRBV5-4; d_call: -; j_call: TRBJ2-2; cdr3_aa: CASSAPDRTGELFF; cdr3_nt: TGTGCCAGCAGCGCCCCCGACAGGACCGGGGAGCTGTTTTTT
clone_size: -; v_call: TRBV7-6; d_call: -; j_call: TRBJ2-2; cdr3_aa: CASSSTGTSNTGELFF; cdr3_nt: TGTGCCAGCAGCTCCACCGGGACATCGAACACCGGGGAGCTGTTTTTT
clone_size: -; v_call: TRBV28; d_call: TRBD2; j_call: TRBJ2-3; cdr3_aa: CASSRHLYSGGNTQYF; cdr3_nt: TGTGCCAGCAGTCGCCATTTATATAGCGGGGGGAATACGCAGTATTTT
clone_size: many; v_call: TRBV4-2; d_call: TRBD2; j_call: TRBJ2-3; cdr3_aa: CASSQVTGGWSDTQYF; cdr3_nt: TGTGCCAGCAGCCAAGTCACGGGGGGTTGGTCAGATACGCAGTATTTT
clone_size: few; v_call: TRBV2; d_call: TRBD1; j_call: TRBJ1-1; cdr3_aa: CASREQGMNTEAFF; cdr3_nt: TGTGCCAGCAGGGAACAGGGGATGAACACTGAAGCTTTCTTT
clone_size: -; v_call: TRBV6-2/TRBV6-3; d_call: TRBD1; j_call: TRBJ1-1; cdr3_aa: CASSLTGPNTEAFF; cdr3_nt: TGTGCCAGCAGTCTGACAGGGCCGAACACTGAAGCTTTCTTT
clone_size: -; v_call: TRBV6-5; d_call: TRBD1; j_call: TRBJ1-1; cdr3_aa: CASSYQGQGTEAFF; cdr3_nt: TGTGCCAGCAGTTATCAAGGACAGGGCACTGAAGCTTTCTTT
clone_size: -; v_call: TRBV28; d_call: -; j_call: TRBJ2-1; cdr3_aa: CASSLGGPHNEQFF; cdr3_nt: TGTGCCAGCAGTTTGGGTGGGCCTCACAATGAGCAGTTCTTC
clone_size: -; v_call: TRBV19; d_call: TRBD2; j_call: TRBJ2-1; cdr3_aa: CASSSTGGPSNEQFF; cdr3_nt: TGTGCCAGTAGTAGTACGGGGGGGCCCAGCAATGAGCAGTTCTTC
clone_size: -; v_call: TRBV2; d_call: -; j_call: TRBJ1-3; cdr3_aa: CASSSGSYSGNTIYF; cdr3_nt: TGTGCCAGCTCGTCGGGGAGTTACTCTGGAAACACCATATATTTT
clone_size: -; v_call: TRBV11-2; d_call: -; j_call: TRBJ2-3; cdr3_aa: CASSLARGSRRTDTQYF; cdr3_nt: TGTGCCAGCAGCTTAGCGAGGGGGAGTCGACGCACAGATACGCAGTATTTT
clone_size: -; v_call: TRBV3-1/TRBV3-2; d_call: -; j_call: TRBJ1-1; cdr3_aa: CASSQVVGGTEAFF; cdr3_nt: TGTGCCAGCAGCCAAGTCGTAGGAGGAACTGAAGCTTTCTTT
clone_size: -; v_call: TRBV6-5; d_call: -; j_call: TRBJ2-1; cdr3_aa: CASSPRGADYNEQFF; cdr3_nt: TGTGCCAGCAGTCCTCGGGGGGCCGATTACAATGAGCAGTTCTTC
clone_size: -; v_call: TRBV7-6; d_call: -; j_call: TRBJ2-7; cdr3_aa: CASSSLSGSLSEQYF; cdr3_nt: TGTGCCAGCAGCTCCCTTAGCGGATCCCTTAGTGAGCAGTACTTC
clone_size: -; v_call: TRBV2; d_call: TRBD1; j_call: TRBJ2-2; cdr3_aa: CASKGQGATGELFF; cdr3_nt: TGTGCCAGCAAGGGACAGGGGGCGACCGGGGAGCTGTTTTTT
clone_size: -; v_call: TRBV7-2; d_call: TRBD2; j_call: TRBJ2-3; cdr3_aa: CASSLRGGATDTQYF; cdr3_nt: TGTGCCAGCAGCTTGCGCGGGGGGGCGACAGATACGCAGTATTTT